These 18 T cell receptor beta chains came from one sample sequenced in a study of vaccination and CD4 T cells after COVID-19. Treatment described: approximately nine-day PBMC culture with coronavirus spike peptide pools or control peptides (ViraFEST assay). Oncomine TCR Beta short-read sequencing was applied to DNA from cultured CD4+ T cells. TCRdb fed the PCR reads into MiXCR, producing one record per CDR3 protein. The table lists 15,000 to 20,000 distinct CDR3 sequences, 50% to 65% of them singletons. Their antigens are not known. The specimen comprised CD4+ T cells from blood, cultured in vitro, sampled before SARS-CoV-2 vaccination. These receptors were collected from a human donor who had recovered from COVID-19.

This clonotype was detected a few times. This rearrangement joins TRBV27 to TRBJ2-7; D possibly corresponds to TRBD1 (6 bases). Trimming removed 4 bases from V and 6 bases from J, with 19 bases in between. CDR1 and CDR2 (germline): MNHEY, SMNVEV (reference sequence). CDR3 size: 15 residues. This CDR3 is CASSSGQPGSSEQYF. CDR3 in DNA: TGTGCCAGCAGTTCAGGACAGCCGGGGAGCAGCGAGCAGTACTTC.

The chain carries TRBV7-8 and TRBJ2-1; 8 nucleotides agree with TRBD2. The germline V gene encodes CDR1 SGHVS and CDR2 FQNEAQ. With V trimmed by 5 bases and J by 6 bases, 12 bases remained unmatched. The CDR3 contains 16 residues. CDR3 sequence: CASSPPRREGSNEQFF. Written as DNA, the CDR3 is TGTGCCAGCAGCCCCCCACGACGGGAGGGCAGCAATGAGCAGTTCTTC.

The CDR3, as DNA: TGTGCCAGCAGTTGGTCAGATACGCAGTATTTT. Protein sequence: CASSWSDTQYF. This chain joins TRBV28 and TRBJ2-3; D not certain. The CDR3 is 11 residues long. Looked up from germline, CDR1 is MDHEN and CDR2 is SYDVKM. V gave up 4 bases and J gave up 4 bases, with 3 bases separating them.

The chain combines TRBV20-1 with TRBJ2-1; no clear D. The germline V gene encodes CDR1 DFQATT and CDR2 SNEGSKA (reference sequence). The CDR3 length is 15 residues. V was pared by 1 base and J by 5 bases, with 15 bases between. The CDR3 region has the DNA TGCAGTGCTAGAGTTGGGCTAGTCTGGGACAATGAGCAGTTCTTC. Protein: CSARVGLVWDNEQFF.

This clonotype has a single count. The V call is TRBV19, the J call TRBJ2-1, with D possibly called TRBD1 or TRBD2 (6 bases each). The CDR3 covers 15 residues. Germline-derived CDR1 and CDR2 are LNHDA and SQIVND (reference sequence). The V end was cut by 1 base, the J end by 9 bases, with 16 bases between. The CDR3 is CASSIGAAQGGEQFF. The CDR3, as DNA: TGTGCCAGTAGTATAGGGGCGGCACAGGGAGGTGAGCAGTTCTTC.

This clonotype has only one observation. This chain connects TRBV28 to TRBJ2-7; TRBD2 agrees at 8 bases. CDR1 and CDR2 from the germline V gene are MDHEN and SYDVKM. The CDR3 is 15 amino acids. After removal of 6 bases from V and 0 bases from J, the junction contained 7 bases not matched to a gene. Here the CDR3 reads CASSLQAGDSYEQYF. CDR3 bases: TGTGCCAGCAGCCTCCAAGCGGGAGACTCCTACGAGCAGTACTTC.

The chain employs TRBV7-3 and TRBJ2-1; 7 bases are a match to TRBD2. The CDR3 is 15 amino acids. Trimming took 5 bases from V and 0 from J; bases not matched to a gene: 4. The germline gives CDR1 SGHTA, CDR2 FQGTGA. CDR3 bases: TGTGCCAGCAGCGCCAGCGGGAACTCCTACAATGAGCAGTTCTTC. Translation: CASSASGNSYNEQFF.

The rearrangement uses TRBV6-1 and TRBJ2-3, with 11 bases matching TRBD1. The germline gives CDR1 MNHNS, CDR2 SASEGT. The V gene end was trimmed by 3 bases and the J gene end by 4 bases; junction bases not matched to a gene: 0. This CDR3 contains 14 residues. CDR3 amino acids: CASSEGQGADTQYF. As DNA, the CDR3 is TGTGCCAGCAGTGAGGGACAGGGGGCAGATACGCAGTATTTT.

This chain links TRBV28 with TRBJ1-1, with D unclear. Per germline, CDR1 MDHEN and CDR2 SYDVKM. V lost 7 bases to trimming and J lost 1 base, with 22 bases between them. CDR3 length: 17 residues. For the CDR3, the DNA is TGTGCCAGCACCTCCTTCTGGGAAGGTTGGGGGAACACTGAAGCTTTCTTT. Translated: CASTSFWEGWGNTEAFF.

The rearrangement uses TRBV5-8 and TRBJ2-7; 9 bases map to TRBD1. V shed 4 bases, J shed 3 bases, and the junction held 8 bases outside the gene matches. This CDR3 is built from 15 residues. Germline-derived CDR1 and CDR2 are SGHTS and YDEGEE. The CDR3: CASSNRDRALYEQYF. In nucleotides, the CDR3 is TGTGCCAGCAGCAACCGGGACAGGGCCCTCTACGAGCAGTACTTC.

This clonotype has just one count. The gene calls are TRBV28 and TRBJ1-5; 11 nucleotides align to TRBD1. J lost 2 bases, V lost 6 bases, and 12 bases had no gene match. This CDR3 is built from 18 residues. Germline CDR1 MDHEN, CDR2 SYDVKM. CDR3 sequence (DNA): TGTGCCAGCAGCCGGCCGGGACAGGGGGTTAAAGGCAATCAGCCCCAGCATTTT. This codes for CASSRPGQGVKGNQPQHF. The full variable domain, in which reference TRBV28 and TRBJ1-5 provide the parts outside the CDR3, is DVKVTQSSRYLVKRTGEKVFLECVQDMDHENMFWYRQDPGLGLRLIYFSYDVKMKEKGDIPEGYSVSREKKERFSLILESASTNQTSMYLCASSRPGQGVKGNQPQHFGDGTRLSIL.

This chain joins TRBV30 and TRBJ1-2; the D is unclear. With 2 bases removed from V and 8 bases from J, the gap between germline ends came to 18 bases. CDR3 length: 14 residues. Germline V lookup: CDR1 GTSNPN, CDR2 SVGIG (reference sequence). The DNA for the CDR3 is TGTGCCTGGAGTAAGAGGGATTCCCTTTACGGCTACACCTTC. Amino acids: CAWSKRDSLYGYTF. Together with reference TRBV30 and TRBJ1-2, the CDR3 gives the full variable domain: SQTIHQWPATLVQPVGSPLSLECTVEGTSNPNLYWYRQAAGRGLQLLFYSVGIGQISSEVPQNLSASRPQDRQFILSSKKLLLSDSGFYLCAWSKRDSLYGYTFGSGTRLTVV.

In DNA, the CDR3 is TGTGCCAGCTCACCATCCTCCCGGGGAAACACCATATATTTT. Its translation is CASSPSSRGNTIYF. V usage is TRBV18 and J usage is TRBJ1-3; no firm D call. Trimming took 2 bases from V and 4 from J, leaving 9 bases between them. The germline V gene has CDR1 KGHSH and CDR2 LQKENI. The CDR3 contains 14 residues.

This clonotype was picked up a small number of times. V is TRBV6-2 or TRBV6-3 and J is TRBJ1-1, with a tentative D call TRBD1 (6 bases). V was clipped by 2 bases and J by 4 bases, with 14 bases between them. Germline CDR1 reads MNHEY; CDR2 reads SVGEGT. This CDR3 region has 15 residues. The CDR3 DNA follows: TGTGCCAGCAGTTACGTACGGGGGGCCGGCACTGAAGCTTTCTTT. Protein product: CASSYVRGAGTEAFF.

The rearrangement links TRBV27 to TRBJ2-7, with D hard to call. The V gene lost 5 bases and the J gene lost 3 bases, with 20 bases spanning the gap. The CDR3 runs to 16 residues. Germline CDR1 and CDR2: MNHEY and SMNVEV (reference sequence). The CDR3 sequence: CASSKGRTEGNYEQYF. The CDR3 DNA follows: TGTGCCAGCAGTAAAGGACGGACCGAAGGAAACTACGAGCAGTACTTC.

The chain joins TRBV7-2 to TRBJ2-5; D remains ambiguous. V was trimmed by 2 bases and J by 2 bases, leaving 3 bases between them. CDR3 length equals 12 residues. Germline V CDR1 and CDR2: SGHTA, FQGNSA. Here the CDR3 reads CASSLPQETQYF. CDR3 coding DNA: TGTGCCAGCAGCTTACCACAAGAGACCCAGTACTTC.

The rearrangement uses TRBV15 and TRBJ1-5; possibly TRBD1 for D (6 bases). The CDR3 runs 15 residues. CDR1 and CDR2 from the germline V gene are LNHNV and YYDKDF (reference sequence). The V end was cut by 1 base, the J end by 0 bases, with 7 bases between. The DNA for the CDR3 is TGTGCCACCAGCAGAGGGACAGCTAGCAATCAGCCCCAGCATTTT. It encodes CATSRGTASNQPQHF. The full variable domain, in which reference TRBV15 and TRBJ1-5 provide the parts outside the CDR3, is DAMVIQNPRYQVTQFGKPVTLSCSQTLNHNVMYWYQQKSSQAPKLLFHYYDKDFNNEADTPDNFQSRRPNTSFCFLDIRSPGLGDTAMYLCATSRGTASNQPQHFGDGTRLSIL.

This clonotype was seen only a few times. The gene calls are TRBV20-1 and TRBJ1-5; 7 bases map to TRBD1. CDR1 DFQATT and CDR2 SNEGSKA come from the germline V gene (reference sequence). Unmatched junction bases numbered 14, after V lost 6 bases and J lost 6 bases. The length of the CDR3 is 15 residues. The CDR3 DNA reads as TGCAGTGCCGCCGGGACAGCCTTCCGGGGTCAGCCCCAGCATTTT. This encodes CSAAGTAFRGQPQHF.